The present entry profiles one T cell receptor (beta chain) with its context. The sample originates from a study of blood T cell repertoires in COVID-19. About the study: Sample material is recorded as cDNA or gDNA derived from T cells, B-cell-depleted T cells, or PBMCs.

In the study's own analysis: Amplification of reference gene primers was used by the study to estimate nucleated cell counts. Method: immunoSEQ multiplex PCR; TCRdb's copy keeps in-frame clones and lacks some. The V and J calls and clone size come from that table; D and trimming were worked out from the DNA. The sample yields approximately 200,000 clones, about 86% seen once. This TCR came from a man aged 55-75 years who had recovered from COVID-19. The sample was peripheral blood.

DNA of the CDR3: TGTGCCACCAGTGCGTCCACAGATACGCAGTATTTT. It is translated as CATSASTDTQYF. This chain joins TRBV24-1 and TRBJ2-3; D is uncertain. CDR1 and CDR2 from the germline V gene are KGHDR and SFDVKD. This CDR3 region has 12 residues. Trimming cost V 5 bases and J 2 bases, with 4 bases left between them.